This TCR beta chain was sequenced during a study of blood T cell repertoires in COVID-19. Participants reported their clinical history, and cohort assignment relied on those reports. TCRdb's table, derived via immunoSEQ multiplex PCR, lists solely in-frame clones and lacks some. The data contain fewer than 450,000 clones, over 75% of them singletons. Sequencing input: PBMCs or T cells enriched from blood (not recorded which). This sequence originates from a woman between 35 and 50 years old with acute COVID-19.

The chain's CDR3 is CASSQDLLGSGANVLTF. The CDR3 DNA reads TGTGCCAGCAGCCAAGATTTACTCGGCTCTGGGGCCAACGTCCTGACTTTC. The V and J genes are TRBV3-1 (or the pseudogene TRBV3-2) and TRBJ2-6; D not certain. CDR1 is LGHDT and CDR2 is YNNKEL in the germline V gene (reference sequence). The V end lost 0 bases, the J end lost 0 bases, and 9 bases lay between the germline ends. The CDR3 has 17 amino acids.